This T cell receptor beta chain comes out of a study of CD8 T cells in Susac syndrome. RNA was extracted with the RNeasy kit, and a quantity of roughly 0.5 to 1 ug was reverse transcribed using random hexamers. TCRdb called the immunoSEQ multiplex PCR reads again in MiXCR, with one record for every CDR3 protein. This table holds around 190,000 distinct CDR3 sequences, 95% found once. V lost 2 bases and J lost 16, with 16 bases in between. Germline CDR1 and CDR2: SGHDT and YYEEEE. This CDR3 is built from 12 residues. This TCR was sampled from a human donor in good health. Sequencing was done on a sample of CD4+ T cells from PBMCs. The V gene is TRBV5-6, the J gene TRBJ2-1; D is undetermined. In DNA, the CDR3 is TGTGCCAGCAGCTTCATTGGGGAAATGGTCTTCTTC. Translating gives CASSFIGEMVFF.